This TCR beta chain was recovered during a study of CD8+CD57+ T cells in acquired aplastic anemia. At the level of the study: On average, sorted CD4+ and CD8+ cells gave 3 to 3.5 ug of DNA.

This clonotype was counted many times. Genomic DNA provided the template from which TCR beta VDJ and CDR3 profiles were obtained. TCRdb re-analysed the reads in MiXCR, keeping a single row per CDR3 protein. The sample lists around 180,000 distinct CDR3 sequences; about 60% were seen once. There are 12 residues in the CDR3. The V end lost 2 bases, the J end lost 2 bases, and 4 bases lay between the germline ends. Germline V gene data show CDR1 as MNHEY and CDR2 as SVGEGT. What was sequenced was sorted CD4+, CD8+, or CD8+CD57+ T cells (not recorded which) from PBMCs. The receptor was derived from a human donor in good health. The genes are TRBV6-2 or TRBV6-3 and TRBJ2-7; D ambiguous. DNA for the CDR3: TGTGCCAGCAGTTACAGAACCTACGAGCAGTACTTC. Residues: CASSYRTYEQYF.